These T cell receptor beta chains were read from a single sample in a study of blood T cell repertoires in COVID-19. Measured with immunoSEQ multiplex PCR; TCRdb has only the in-frame clones, and not every one. The top ten clones hold approximately 0.94% of a sample with 250,000 to 300,000 clones, about nine tenths of them seen once. The sample was peripheral blood. These receptors all come from a woman aged 40 to 49 who had recovered from COVID-19. CDR3s include the opening cysteine and the closing phenylalanine or tryptophan. A D gene is named only where the DNA matches it firmly. Size is omitted from some rows. Given values are once, few, many or a class for expanded clones.

clone size: -
V gene: TRBV7-9
D gene: TRBD1
J gene: TRBJ2-1
CDR3 DNA: TGTGCCAGCAGCTTGGCCCGGGACAGCTCCCAGTTCTTC
CDR3 protein: CASSLARDSSQFF

clone size: -
V gene: TRBV28
D gene: TRBD2
J gene: TRBJ2-7
CDR3 DNA: TGTGCCAGCCTGAGCGGGGTATCCTACGAGCAGTACTTC
CDR3 protein: CASLSGVSYEQYF

clone size: once
V gene: TRBV7-2
D gene: -
J gene: TRBJ2-7
CDR3 DNA: TGTGCCAGCAGCTTTGTAGGGGGGGACGAGCAGTACTTC
CDR3 protein: CASSFVGGDEQYF

clone size: -
V gene: TRBV29-1
D gene: TRBD1
J gene: TRBJ2-7
CDR3 DNA: TGCAGCGTTATCGGACAGGGTCTCAGCGAGCAGTACTTC
CDR3 protein: CSVIGQGLSEQYF

clone size: -
V gene: TRBV28
D gene: -
J gene: TRBJ1-2
CDR3 DNA: TGTGCCAGCAGTTACAGCGGGGGGGCGCAACACTATGGCTACACCTTC
CDR3 protein: CASSYSGGAQHYGYTF

clone size: -
V gene: TRBV7-2
D gene: -
J gene: TRBJ2-3
CDR3 DNA: TGTGCCAGCAGCTTCCTAGGGGGAGGGGGGACGCAGTATTTT
CDR3 protein: CASSFLGGGGTQYF

clone size: -
V gene: TRBV19
D gene: -
J gene: TRBJ2-7
CDR3 DNA: TGTGCCAGTAGACACGGGAGCTCCTACGAGCAGTACTTC
CDR3 protein: CASRHGSSYEQYF

clone size: -
V gene: TRBV24-1
D gene: TRBD1
J gene: TRBJ2-2
CDR3 DNA: TGTGCCACCAGTGACAGACAGGGGGCTCGAGGGGAGCTGTTTTTT
CDR3 protein: CATSDRQGARGELFF

clone size: few
V gene: TRBV3-1/TRBV3-2
D gene: -
J gene: TRBJ2-4
CDR3 DNA: TGTGCCAGCACCGAGACAGCCCTAGCCAAAAACATTCAGTACTTC
CDR3 protein: CASTETALAKNIQYF

clone size: once
V gene: TRBV15
D gene: -
J gene: TRBJ2-1
CDR3 DNA: TGTGCCACCAGCAGAAAACGGACAGACTCCTACAATGAGCAGTTCTTC
CDR3 protein: CATSRKRTDSYNEQFF

clone size: -
V gene: TRBV5-6
D gene: -
J gene: TRBJ2-1
CDR3 DNA: TGTGCCAGCAGCCGACAACTACTCAGGGGGGTCGGTGAGCAGTTCTTC
CDR3 protein: CASSRQLLRGVGEQFF

clone size: -
V gene: TRBV10-3
D gene: -
J gene: TRBJ2-7
CDR3 DNA: TGTGCCATCAGTGGGCGGGGAAATGCCTACGAGCAGTACTTC
CDR3 protein: CAISGRGNAYEQYF

clone size: once
V gene: TRBV6-5
D gene: -
J gene: TRBJ2-5
CDR3 DNA: TGTGCCAGCAGTAGGACAAATTTACAAGAGACCCAGTACTTC
CDR3 protein: CASSRTNLQETQYF

clone size: -
V gene: TRBV24-1
D gene: -
J gene: TRBJ1-1
CDR3 DNA: TGTGCCACCAGTGTCCAGGGGAACACTGAAGCTTTCTTT
CDR3 protein: CATSVQGNTEAFF

clone size: few
V gene: TRBV5-4
D gene: TRBD2
J gene: TRBJ2-2
CDR3 DNA: TGTGCCAGCAGCTTCGGCGGGGGGAACACCGGGGAGCTGTTTTTT
CDR3 protein: CASSFGGGNTGELFF

clone size: few
V gene: TRBV18
D gene: TRBD1
J gene: TRBJ1-1
CDR3 DNA: TGTGCCAGCTCAGAGACAGGGGGGAACACTGAAGCTTTCTTT
CDR3 protein: CASSETGGNTEAFF

clone size: -
V gene: TRBV11-3
D gene: -
J gene: TRBJ1-1
CDR3 DNA: TGTGCCAGCAGCTTAGATCCCTACACTGAAGCTTTCTTT
CDR3 protein: CASSLDPYTEAFF

clone size: -
V gene: TRBV6-5
D gene: TRBD2
J gene: TRBJ2-3
CDR3 DNA: TGTGCCAGCACCCCAAGCGGGAGGGCTCCAGATACGCAGTATTTT
CDR3 protein: CASTPSGRAPDTQYF

clone size: -
V gene: TRBV11-2
D gene: TRBD1
J gene: TRBJ2-7
CDR3 DNA: TGTGCCAGCAGCTACCAGGGGACAGGGGTCTACGAGCAGTACTTC
CDR3 protein: CASSYQGTGVYEQYF